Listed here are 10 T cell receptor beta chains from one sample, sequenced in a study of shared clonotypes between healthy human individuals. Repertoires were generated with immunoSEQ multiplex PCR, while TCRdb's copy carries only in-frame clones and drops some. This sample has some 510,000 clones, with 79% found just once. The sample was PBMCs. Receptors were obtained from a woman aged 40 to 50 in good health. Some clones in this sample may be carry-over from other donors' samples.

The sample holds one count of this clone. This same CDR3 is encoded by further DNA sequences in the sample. CDR3 sequence: CASSLTSGSYEQYF. The CDR3 DNA reads as TGTGCCAGCAGCTTGACTAGCGGGAGCTACGAGCAGTACTTC. This sequence joins TRBV11-2 and TRBJ2-7; 12 nucleotides match TRBD2. The CDR3 is made up of 14 amino acids. V gave up 3 bases and J gave up 3 bases; unmatched junction bases: 0. Germline loops: CDR1 SGHAT, CDR2 FQNNGV. Together with reference TRBV11-2 and TRBJ2-7, the CDR3 gives the full variable domain: EAGVAQSPRYKIIEKRQSVAFWCNPISGHATLYWYQQILGQGPKLLIQFQNNGVVDDSQLPKDRFSAERLKGVDSTLKIQPAKLEDSAVYLCASSLTSGSYEQYFGPGTRLTVT.

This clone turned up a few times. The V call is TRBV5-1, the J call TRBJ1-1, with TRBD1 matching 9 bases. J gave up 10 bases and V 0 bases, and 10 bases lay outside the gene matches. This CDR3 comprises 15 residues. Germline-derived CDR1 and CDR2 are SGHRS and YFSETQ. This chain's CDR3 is CASSLAGGQGAGAFF. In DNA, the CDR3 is TGCGCCAGCAGCTTGGCTGGGGGACAGGGAGCGGGAGCTTTCTTT.

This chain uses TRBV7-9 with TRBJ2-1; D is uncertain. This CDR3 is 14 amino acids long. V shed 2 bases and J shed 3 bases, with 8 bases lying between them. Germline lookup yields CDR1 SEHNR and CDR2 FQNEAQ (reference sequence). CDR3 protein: CASSLSLDYNEQFF. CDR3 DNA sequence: TGTGCCAGCAGCTTAAGTCTAGACTACAATGAGCAGTTCTTC.

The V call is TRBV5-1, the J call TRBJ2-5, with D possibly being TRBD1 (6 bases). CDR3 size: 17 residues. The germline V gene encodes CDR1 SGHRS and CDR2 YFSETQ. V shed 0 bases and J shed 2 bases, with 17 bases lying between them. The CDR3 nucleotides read TGCGCCAGCAGCTTGGAGGGGGTCCTAAGCCATCAAGAGACCCAGTACTTC. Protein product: CASSLEGVLSHQETQYF.

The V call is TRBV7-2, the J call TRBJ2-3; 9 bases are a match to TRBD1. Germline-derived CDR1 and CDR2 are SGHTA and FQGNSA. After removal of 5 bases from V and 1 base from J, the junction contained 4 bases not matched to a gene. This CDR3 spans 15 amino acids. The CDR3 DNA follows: TGTGCCAGCAGCAAACAGGGGGCGGGCACAGATACGCAGTATTTT. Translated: CASSKQGAGTDTQYF. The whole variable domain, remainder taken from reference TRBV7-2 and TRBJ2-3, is GAGVSQSPSNKVTEKGKDVELRCDPISGHTALYWYRQSLGQGLEFLIYFQGNSAPDKSGLPSDRFSAERTGGSVSTLTIQRTQQEDSAVYLCASSKQGAGTDTQYFGPGTRLTVL.

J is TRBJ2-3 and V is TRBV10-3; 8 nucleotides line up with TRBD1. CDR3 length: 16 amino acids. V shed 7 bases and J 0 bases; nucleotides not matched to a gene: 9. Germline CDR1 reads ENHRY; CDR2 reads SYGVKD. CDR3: CAITRGTGRSTDTQYF. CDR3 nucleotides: TGTGCCATCACCAGAGGGACAGGTCGGAGCACAGATACGCAGTATTTT.

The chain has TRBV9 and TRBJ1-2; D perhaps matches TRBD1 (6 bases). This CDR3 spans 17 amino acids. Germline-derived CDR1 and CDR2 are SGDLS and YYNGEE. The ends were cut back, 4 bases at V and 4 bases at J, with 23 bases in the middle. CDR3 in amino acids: CASSPSRRGHASYGYTF. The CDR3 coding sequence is TGTGCCAGCAGCCCCTCTCGGCGGGGACACGCAAGCTATGGCTACACCTTC.

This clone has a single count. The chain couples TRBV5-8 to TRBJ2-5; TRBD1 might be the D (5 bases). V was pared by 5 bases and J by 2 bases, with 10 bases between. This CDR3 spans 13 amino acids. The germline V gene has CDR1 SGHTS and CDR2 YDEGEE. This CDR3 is CASSLYRQETQYF. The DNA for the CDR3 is TGTGCCAGCAGTCTTTACAGGCAAGAGACCCAGTACTTC.

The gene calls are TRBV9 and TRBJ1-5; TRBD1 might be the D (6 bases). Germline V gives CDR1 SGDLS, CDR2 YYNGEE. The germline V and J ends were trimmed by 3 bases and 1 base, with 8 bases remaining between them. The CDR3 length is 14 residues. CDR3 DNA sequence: TGTGCCAGCAGCGCAACAGGGAGCAATCAGCCCCAGCATTTT. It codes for CASSATGSNQPQHF.

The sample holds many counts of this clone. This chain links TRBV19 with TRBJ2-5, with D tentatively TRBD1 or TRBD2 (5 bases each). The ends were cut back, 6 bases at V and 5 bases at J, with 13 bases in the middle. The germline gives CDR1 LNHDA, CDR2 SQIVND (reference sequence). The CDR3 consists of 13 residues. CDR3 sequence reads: CASRVGGSETQYF. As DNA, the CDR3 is TGTGCCAGTAGAGTTGGGGGAAGCGAGACCCAGTACTTC.